What follows are 24 T cell receptor beta chains derived from one specimen sequenced in a study of blood T cell repertoires in COVID-19. Here immunoSEQ multiplex PCR was the method, and the copy in TCRdb shows in-frame clones only, minus some. The data hold 140,000 to 150,000 clones, with around 80% observed a single time. The specimen was peripheral blood. These receptors all come from a man aged 60 to 75 with active or convalescent COVID-19.

The V and J genes are TRBV7-3 and TRBJ2-1; perhaps TRBD2 as D (6 bases). The germline gives CDR1 SGHTA, CDR2 FQGTGA. V gave up 5 bases and J gave up 4 bases, with 15 bases separating them. The CDR3 covers 15 residues. CDR3 residues: CASSPGLARYNEQFF. In DNA form, the CDR3 reads TGTGCCAGCAGCCCTGGGCTAGCGCGATACAATGAGCAGTTCTTC.

The chain uses TRBV9 and TRBJ2-7; weak D call: TRBD1 (6 bases). The CDR3 covers 13 residues. The germline V gene encodes CDR1 SGDLS and CDR2 YYNGEE. Trimming cost V 2 bases and J 6 bases, with 12 bases left between them. The CDR3 DNA sequence: TGTGCCAGCAGCGTCTTGACAGGATCCGAGCAGTACTTC. It specifies CASSVLTGSEQYF.

The chain joins TRBV28 to TRBJ1-1, with D hard to call. The CDR3 runs 15 residues. Germline assignment: CDR1 MDHEN and CDR2 SYDVKM. The V gene lost 4 bases and the J gene lost 0 bases, with 12 bases spanning the gap. The CDR3 region is CASSSPHSMNTEAFF. The CDR3, as DNA: TGTGCCAGCAGTTCGCCACATTCCATGAACACTGAAGCTTTCTTT.

This chain connects TRBV7-2 to TRBJ2-7, with TRBD2 matching 9 bases. V trimming: 4 bases; J trimming: 3 bases; junction bases outside the gene matches: 13. The CDR3 is 17 residues long. Germline CDR1 is SGHTA and CDR2 is FQGNSA. The CDR3 region has the DNA TGTGCCAGCAGCTCCGCCTCTCCACTAGCGGGTTTCTACGAGCAGTACTTC. Its translation: CASSSASPLAGFYEQYF.

The J gene is TRBJ2-3, the V gene TRBV5-4; D gene ambiguous. Germline V gives CDR1 SGHNT, CDR2 YYREEE (reference sequence). The CDR3 extends over 15 amino acids. V lost 2 bases, J lost 4 bases, and 14 bases lay in between. Here the CDR3 DNA reads TGTGCCAGCAGCTTTCGTAATAGTCGGGCAGATACGCAGTATTTT. As protein: CASSFRNSRADTQYF.

The chain uses TRBV27 and TRBJ2-4, with a weak D call TRBD1 (5 bases). CDR1 is MNHEY, CDR2 SMNVEV, per germline (reference sequence). CDR3 size: 13 residues. V lost 4 bases, J lost 6 bases, and 10 bases lay in between. CDR3 region: CASSSDRGNIQYF. For the CDR3, the DNA is TGTGCCAGCAGTTCCGATAGGGGAAACATTCAGTACTTC.

The rearrangement links TRBV9 to TRBJ2-2, with D perhaps matching TRBD1 (5 bases). Germline V CDR1 and CDR2: SGDLS, YYNGEE. V lost 4 bases to trimming and J lost 2 bases, with 12 bases between them. This CDR3 is 15 amino acids long. The chain's CDR3 is CASSFSDSNTGELFF. The CDR3 DNA reads as TGTGCCAGCAGCTTCAGCGACAGTAACACCGGGGAGCTGTTTTTT.

The J gene is TRBJ1-6, the V gene TRBV19; D might be TRBD1 (6 bases). Germline lookup yields CDR1 LNHDA and CDR2 SQIVND (reference sequence). This CDR3 is 13 amino acids long. The V end lost 9 bases, the J end lost 6 bases, and 12 bases lay between the germline ends. CDR3 DNA sequence: TGTGCCAGCCAGACAGGCTCTAATTCACCCCTCCACTTT. This gives the protein CASQTGSNSPLHF.

This chain joins TRBV2 and TRBJ1-1, with TRBD1 as a possible D gene (6 bases). The V end was cut by 11 bases, the J end by 0 bases, with 16 bases between. From germline, CDR1 is SNHLY and CDR2 FYNNEI. The CDR3 spans 14 residues. Here the CDR3 DNA reads TGTGCCGGGCGGGGGCAGCCGCTGAACACTGAAGCTTTCTTT. It yields the protein CAGRGQPLNTEAFF. Full variable domain (remainder filled in from reference TRBV2 and TRBJ1-1): EPEVTQTPSHQVTQMGQEVILRCVPISNHLYFYWYRQILGQKVEFLVSFYNNEISEKSEIFDDQFSVERPDGSNFTLKIRSTKLEDSAMYFCAGRGQPLNTEAFFGQGTRLTVV.

CDR3 loop: CASSRQSRPDGEQFF. The CDR3 bases are TGTGCCAGCAGCCGACAGTCCAGGCCCGACGGGGAGCAGTTCTTC. The chain recombines TRBV6-5 with TRBJ2-1; maybe TRBD1 (5 bases). V was trimmed by 6 bases and J by 10 bases, leaving 22 bases between them. This CDR3 has 15 residues. Looked up from germline, CDR1 is MNHEY and CDR2 is SVGAGI.

This chain uses TRBV11-3 with TRBJ2-3, with TRBD2 identical over 10 bases. The V gene end was trimmed by 3 bases and the J gene end by 4 bases; junction bases not matched to a gene: 7. The CDR3 spans 16 residues. From germline, CDR1 is SGHNT and CDR2 YENEEA. CDR3 sequence reads: CASSFRAGGDPDTQYF. The CDR3 nucleotides are TGTGCCAGCAGCTTCCGAGCGGGAGGGGACCCAGATACGCAGTATTTT.

V gene TRBV6-5 combines with J gene TRBJ2-3, with D maybe TRBD1 (6 bases). The CDR3 is 14 residues long. The germline V and J ends were trimmed by 5 bases and 0 bases, with 9 bases remaining between them. Germline V gene sequence: CDR1 MNHEY, CDR2 SVGAGI. CDR3 DNA sequence: TGTGCCAGCAGTCACAGGGTTAGCACAGATACGCAGTATTTT. Amino acid sequence: CASSHRVSTDTQYF.

This clone was seen only once. The CDR3 region has the DNA TGCGCCAGCAGTTTCCAGGGCGACAATCAGCCCCAGCATTTT. Its translation: CASSFQGDNQPQHF. The chain employs TRBV4-1 and TRBJ1-5, with D possibly being TRBD1 (5 bases). The CDR3 runs to 14 residues. V gave up 6 bases and J gave up 3 bases, with 12 bases separating them. The germline CDR1 and CDR2 sequences are MGHRA and YSYEKL.

This clone occurred once. This sequence joins TRBV9 and TRBJ2-7, with D tentatively TRBD2 (6 bases). Germline assignment: CDR1 SGDLS and CDR2 YYNGEE. V gave up 4 bases and J gave up 0 bases, with 11 bases separating them. The CDR3 is 14 amino acids. The CDR3 loop reads CASSPSGLSYEQYF. In nucleotides, the CDR3 is TGTGCCAGCAGCCCCAGCGGGCTCTCCTACGAGCAGTACTTC.

The chain has TRBV28 and TRBJ1-2; D is perhaps TRBD1 (6 bases). Germline assignment: CDR1 MDHEN and CDR2 SYDVKM. This CDR3 spans 15 amino acids. The V end was cut by 3 bases, the J end by 8 bases, with 19 bases between. CDR3 nucleotide sequence: TGTGCCAGCAGTTTGTCGGACAGATTAGGATCAGGCTACACCTTC. Its translation is CASSLSDRLGSGYTF.

The genes are TRBV7-3 and TRBJ2-1, with 11 bases matching TRBD2. This CDR3 is 15 amino acids long. Germline assignment: CDR1 SGHTA and CDR2 FQGTGA. V lost 5 bases and J lost 9; bases outside the gene matches: 9. As DNA, the CDR3 is TGTGCCAGCAGCCAATCCCACGGACTAGCGGGTGAGCAGTTCTTC. This translates into CASSQSHGLAGEQFF.

The chain carries TRBV5-5 and TRBJ1-5; 9 bases line up with TRBD1. The CDR3 is 17 residues long. Germline V gene data show CDR1 as SGHKS and CDR2 as YYEKEE (reference sequence). The V gene end was trimmed by 4 bases and the J gene end by 2 bases; junction bases not matched to a gene: 10. This chain's CDR3 is CASSGDRANGGNQPQHF. For the CDR3, the DNA is TGTGCCAGCAGCGGGGACAGGGCCAATGGGGGCAATCAGCCCCAGCATTTT.

The genes are TRBV19 and TRBJ2-1; TRBD2 matches 11 bases. The CDR3 totals 15 residues. Germline-derived CDR1 and CDR2 are LNHDA and SQIVND (reference sequence). The J segment lost 12 bases and the V segment lost 6 bases, leaving 13 bases of the junction unmatched. CDR3 amino acids: CASSSISGRALGQFF. The CDR3 region has the DNA TGTGCCAGTAGCTCGATTAGCGGGAGGGCCCTTGGGCAGTTCTTC.

V and J are TRBV7-9 and TRBJ1-5; D perhaps matches TRBD1 (5 bases). The V end lost 5 bases, the J end lost 9 bases, and 14 bases lay between the germline ends. The CDR3 loop spans 13 amino acids. From germline, CDR1 is SEHNR and CDR2 FQNEAQ (reference sequence). The CDR3 spells CASSRDSEGPQHF. CDR3 DNA sequence: TGTGCCAGCAGCCGGGACTCCGAGGGGCCCCAGCATTTT. The full variable domain, its missing parts supplied by reference TRBV7-9 and TRBJ1-5, is DTGVSQNPRHKITKRGQNVTFRCDPISEHNRLYWYRQTLGQGPEFLTYFQNEAQLEKSRLLSDRFSAERPKGSFSTLEIQRTEQGDSAMYLCASSRDSEGPQHFGDGTRLSIL.

V usage is TRBV4-2 and J usage is TRBJ1-5; 9 nucleotides align to TRBD1. Germline-derived CDR1 and CDR2 are LGHNA and YNFKEQ. This CDR3 is built from 17 residues. Trimming cost V 4 bases and J 7 bases; bases outside gene matches: 14. The CDR3 spells CASSREVSGQGGQPQHF. CDR3 nucleotides: TGTGCCAGCAGCCGAGAGGTTTCGGGACAGGGAGGACAGCCCCAGCATTTT.

J is TRBJ1-1 and V is TRBV9; weak D call: TRBD1 (5 bases). The germline V and J ends were trimmed by 0 bases and 0 bases, with 6 bases remaining between them. Per germline, CDR1 SGDLS and CDR2 YYNGEE. This CDR3 is 14 amino acids long. DNA for the CDR3: TGTGCCAGCAGCGTAGAGGGGATGAACACTGAAGCTTTCTTT. The encoded protein is CASSVEGMNTEAFF.

This chain joins TRBV5-4 and TRBJ1-2; D might be TRBD1 (6 bases). Between the trimmed V and J ends, which lost 0 bases and 4 bases, there was a span of 10 bases. Germline lookup yields CDR1 SGHNT and CDR2 YYREEE (reference sequence). The CDR3 has 14 amino acids. The chain's CDR3 is CASSLEMTGYGYTF. CDR3 nucleotide sequence: TGTGCCAGCAGCTTGGAGATGACAGGCTATGGCTACACCTTC.

This chain joins TRBV11-3 and TRBJ2-1; 8 bases are shared with TRBD2. V lost 2 bases and J lost 7; bases outside the gene matches: 7. From germline, CDR1 is SGHNT and CDR2 YENEEA. This CDR3 has 15 amino acids. CDR3 protein: CASSLTGLVLNEQFF. CDR3 nucleotides: TGTGCCAGCAGCTTAACGGGACTAGTCTTAAATGAGCAGTTCTTC. The whole variable domain, remainder taken from reference TRBV11-3 and TRBJ2-1, is EAGVVQSPRYKIIEKKQPVAFWCNPISGHNTLYWYLQNLGQGPELLIRYENEEAVDDSQLPKDRFSAERLKGVDSTLKIQPAELGDSAVYLCASSLTGLVLNEQFFGPGTRLTVL.

The chain has TRBV5-1 and TRBJ2-1, with a weak D call TRBD1 (5 bases). This CDR3 has 15 amino acids. In germline, CDR1 is SGHRS, CDR2 YFSETQ. The V end lost 0 bases, the J end lost 4 bases, and 11 bases lay between the germline ends. This chain's CDR3 is CASSLVTNRYNEQFF. Written as DNA, the CDR3 is TGCGCCAGCAGCTTGGTGACAAACAGGTACAATGAGCAGTTCTTC.